This passage covers 11 T cell receptor beta chains from one sample sequenced in a study of radiation and T cells in renal cell carcinoma (dated by TCRdb to the early 2020s). Library preparation was by the immunoSEQ multiplex PCR assay. Here the immuneACCESS table is served through TCRdb, limited to in-frame sequences with V and J called. Missing clones are a known gap in these copies; in checked studies unresolved V genes cover under half, and the rest lacks a known reason. The sample table contains roughly 100,000 clones; only one count was recorded for 65% to 90% of them. Of the sample, approximately 8.1% is held by the ten largest clones. In the paper's terms, the time point label means: baseline pretreatment blood. In light of the paper, this sample's treatment or condition label describes: 15 Gy SBRT to primary tumor, nephrectomy 4 weeks later. Sequences were derived from blood, sampled from a patient whose treatment included radiotherapy and nephrectomy. These receptors were obtained from a man aged 50 or older with renal cell carcinoma.

This chain uses TRBV5-5 with TRBJ1-5, with D hard to call. CDR1 and CDR2 (germline): SGHKS, YYEKEE (reference sequence). V lost 0 bases and J lost 3, with 10 bases in between. The CDR3 is 15 amino acids. CDR3 sequence (DNA): TGTGCCAGCAGCTTGGTTGGCCACAACAATCAGCCCCAGCATTTT. Its protein product is CASSLVGHNNQPQHF.

The J gene is TRBJ1-5, the V gene TRBV6-1; the D is unclear. Germline values: CDR1 MNHNS, CDR2 SASEGT. V lost 7 bases to trimming and J lost 7 bases, with 14 bases between them. The CDR3 runs 13 residues. Here the CDR3 reads CASKTLAVQPQHF. DNA for the CDR3: TGTGCCAGCAAAACCCTCGCGGTCCAGCCCCAGCATTTT.

The CDR3 loop reads CASSSGRGWQPQHF. CDR3 DNA sequence: TGTGCCAGCTCCTCCGGTCGGGGTTGGCAGCCCCAGCATTTT. The chain combines TRBV5-8 with TRBJ1-5; D not certain. This CDR3 spans 14 amino acids. The V and J ends lost 7 bases and 7 bases respectively, with 18 bases between them. CDR1 and CDR2 (germline): SGHTS, YDEGEE.

This chain links TRBV27 with TRBJ2-7, with D possibly TRBD2 on 5 matching bases. The CDR3 totals 16 residues. CDR1 is MNHEY and CDR2 is SMNVEV in the germline V gene (reference sequence). V gave up 3 bases and J gave up 4 bases, with 19 bases separating them. CDR3 in amino acids: CASSFLSGPLPYEQYF. DNA of the CDR3: TGTGCCAGCAGTTTCCTGAGCGGTCCTCTCCCTTACGAGCAGTACTTC.

V usage is TRBV19 and J usage is TRBJ1-5, with 7 bases aligning to TRBD1. With V trimmed by 5 bases and J by 0 bases, 7 bases remained unmatched. The CDR3 is 16 amino acids. The germline gives CDR1 LNHDA, CDR2 SQIVND (reference sequence). CDR3 sequence: CASSLTGTYSNQPQHF. In DNA, the CDR3 is TGTGCCAGTAGTTTGACAGGGACTTATAGCAATCAGCCCCAGCATTTT. The whole variable domain, remainder taken from reference TRBV19 and TRBJ1-5, is DGGITQSPKYLFRKEGQNVTLSCEQNLNHDAMYWYRQDPGQGLRLIYYSQIVNDFQKGDIAEGYSVSREKKESFPLTVTSAQKNPTAFYLCASSLTGTYSNQPQHFGDGTRLSIL.

The CDR3 bases are TGTGCCAGCAGTGAATTTGGCAGGGTTGACTCTGGGGCCAACGTCCTGACTTTC. It specifies CASSEFGRVDSGANVLTF. V is TRBV2 and J is TRBJ2-6; a possible D gene is TRBD1 (5 bases). V lost 2 bases and J lost 0, with 14 bases in between. This CDR3 region has 18 residues. Per germline, CDR1 SNHLY and CDR2 FYNNEI.

The chain combines TRBV4-3 with TRBJ1-2; the D gene is possibly TRBD1 (6 bases). The CDR3 sequence is 13 residues long. V lost 6 bases and J lost 8, with 16 bases in between. Germline V CDR1 and CDR2: LGHNA, YSLEER. CDR3 DNA sequence: TGCGCCAGCAGTCGAGAGGGGGTTAGGGGCTACACCTTC. Translating it yields CASSREGVRGYTF.

This chain joins TRBV5-1 and TRBJ2-7, with D possibly TRBD2 on 6 matching bases. The CDR3 length is 15 residues. Germline CDR1 reads SGHRS; CDR2 reads YFSETQ. V gave up 1 base and J gave up 3 bases, with 14 bases separating them. CDR3 sequence reads: CASSLKSEGGYEQYF. For the CDR3, the DNA is TGCGCCAGCAGCTTGAAGTCGGAGGGAGGCTACGAGCAGTACTTC.

The J gene is TRBJ1-3, the V gene TRBV5-1; no definite D call. From germline, CDR1 is SGHRS and CDR2 YFSETQ. V lost 5 bases, J lost 4 bases, and 16 bases lay in between. The CDR3 loop spans 15 amino acids. CDR3 residues: CASRENRAPGNTIYF. CDR3 sequence (DNA): TGCGCCAGCAGGGAAAATCGGGCGCCCGGAAACACCATATATTTT.

The DNA for the CDR3 is TGTGCCAGCTCATCCCCCACCGGGGAGCTGTTTTTT. The encoded protein is CASSSPTGELFF. The chain couples TRBV18 to TRBJ2-2; D gene unclear. The CDR3 totals 12 residues. Trimming stripped 5 bases from V and 4 bases from J, with 5 bases between. Per the germline V gene, CDR1 is KGHSH and CDR2 is LQKENI.

The table lists this clone with a few counts. The chain employs TRBV30 and TRBJ1-1; perhaps TRBD1 as D (5 bases). The CDR3 length is 12 residues. Trimming shortened V by 2 bases and J by 1 base, and 5 bases separated the two germline ends. Germline CDR1 and CDR2: GTSNPN and SVGIG (reference sequence). The DNA for the CDR3 is TGTGCCTGGAGTCAGGGGAACACTGAAGCTTTCTTT. Protein sequence: CAWSQGNTEAFF.